The present T cell receptor beta chain was sequenced within a study of OX40 agonist ivuxolimab in advanced cancers. About the research overall: Patients received ivuxolimab, an agonistic anti-OX40 (CD134) antibody. Anti-PD-1, anti-PD-L1 or anti-CTLA-4 therapy given earlier was allowed, and roughly 38% had some. Study results and limitations: Clonal expansion from baseline to week 6 occurred in both CD4+ and CD8+ T cells. On average, CD8+ T cells showed a greater number of expanded clones than CD4+.

Trimming took 5 bases from V and 3 from J, leaving 11 bases between them. The CDR3 runs 13 residues. The V gene's germline CDR1 is MNHEY and CDR2 SMNVEV (reference sequence). In regard to this clone: Its specificity is unknown.

TCRdb's table, derived via immunoSEQ multiplex PCR, lists solely in-frame clones and lacks some. The repertoire has roughly 80,000 clones, 90% to 95% of them found once; the top ten carry 14%. This sequence joins TRBV27 and TRBJ2-7; tentative D call: TRBD2 (6 bases). Sequences were derived from CD4+ or CD8+ T cells sorted from blood, sampled in a trial of the OX40 agonist ivuxolimab. The clonotype originates from an adult with an advanced solid tumor such as melanoma, head and neck, liver or kidney cancer. This CDR3 is CASSNNGGYEQYF. In nucleotides, the CDR3 is TGTGCCAGCAGTAACAACGGGGGCTACGAGCAGTACTTC.